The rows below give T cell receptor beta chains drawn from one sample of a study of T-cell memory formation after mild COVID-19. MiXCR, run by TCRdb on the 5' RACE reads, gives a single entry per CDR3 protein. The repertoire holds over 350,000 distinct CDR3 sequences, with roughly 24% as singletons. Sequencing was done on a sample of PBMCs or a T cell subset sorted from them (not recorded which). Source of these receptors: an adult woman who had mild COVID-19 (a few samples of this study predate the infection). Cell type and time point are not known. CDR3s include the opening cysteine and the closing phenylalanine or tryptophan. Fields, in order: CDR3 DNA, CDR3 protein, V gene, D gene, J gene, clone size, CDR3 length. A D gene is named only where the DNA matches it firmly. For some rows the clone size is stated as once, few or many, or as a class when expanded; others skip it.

TGCGCCAGCAGCGCCGGGGCAGGGGAGACCCAGTACTTC CASSAGAGETQYF TRBV5-1 . TRBJ2-5 few 13
TGTGCCAGCAGTTCTCACTGGGGAGGTAGTGGTAATGAGCAGTTCTTC CASSSHWGGSGNEQFF TRBV12-3/TRBV12-4 . TRBJ2-1 . 16
TGTGCCACCAGTGATTCCCGACGGACAGGGGCAAGCCAGCCCCAGCATTTT CATSDSRRTGASQPQHF TRBV24-1 TRBD1 TRBJ1-5 few 17
TGTGCCAGCACCCCGCCCTCTAAGGCACCGGCTATCGACACCTTC CASTPPSKAPAIDTF TRBV6-6 . TRBJ1-2 once 15
TGTGCCAGCAGCGGCCCCGGGGGAAACACTGAAGCTTTCTTT CASSGPGGNTEAFF TRBV5-5 . TRBJ1-1 few 14
TGTGCCAGCAGCCCGTTTTTAGTCCTAGCGGGTAAGAGGCAAGAGACCCAGTACTTC CASSPFLVLAGKRQETQYF TRBV7-9 TRBD2 TRBJ2-5 few 19
TGCAGTGCTAGAGATCCGGGCAGGGCTATCATATCCACTGAAGCTTTCTTT CSARDPGRAIISTEAFF TRBV20-1 . TRBJ1-1 . 17
TGTGCCAGCAGCCTCGGGACAGGCGAATTCTACAATGAGCAGTTCTTC CASSLGTGEFYNEQFF TRBV7-9 TRBD1 TRBJ2-1 few 16
TGTGCCACCAGCAGAGATAGACAGAACTCCCTCCACTTT CATSRDRQNSLHF TRBV15 . TRBJ1-6 . 13
TGTGCCAGCAGCTTAGGGTACCACACTGAAGCTTTCTTT CASSLGYHTEAFF TRBV7-9 . TRBJ1-1 . 13